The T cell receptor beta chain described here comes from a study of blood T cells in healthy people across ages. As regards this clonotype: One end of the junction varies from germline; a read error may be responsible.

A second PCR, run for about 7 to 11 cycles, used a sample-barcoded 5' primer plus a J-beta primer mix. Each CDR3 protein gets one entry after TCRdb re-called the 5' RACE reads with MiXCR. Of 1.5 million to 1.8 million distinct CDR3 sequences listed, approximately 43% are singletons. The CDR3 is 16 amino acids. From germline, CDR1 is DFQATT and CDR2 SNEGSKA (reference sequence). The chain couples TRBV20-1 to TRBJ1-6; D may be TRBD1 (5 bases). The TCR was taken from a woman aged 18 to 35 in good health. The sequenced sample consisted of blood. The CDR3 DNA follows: TGCAGTGCTCTCGTGGGGCAGAGCTCCTATAATTCACCCCCCCACTTT. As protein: CSALVGQSSYNSPPHF.